This T cell receptor (beta chain) was captured by sequencing in a study of lymphopenia after photon versus proton radiotherapy. General study results and limits: Relative stability marked proton patients; photon patients lost diversity and naive cells. Post-nadir diversity loss with photons came from oligoclonal expansion, particularly CD8+ Temra cells. Better survival with proton therapy was suggested as possible, not demonstrated.

This clone was observed once. Its antigen is still unknown. The CDR3 is 17 amino acids. V was pared by 7 bases and J by 2 bases, with 24 bases between. Per germline, CDR1 SGHVS and CDR2 FNYEAQ. The assay was immunoSEQ multiplex PCR, and TCRdb's table has in-frame clones only and misses some. The repertoire has 20,000 to 25,000 clones, over 90% of them found once; the top ten carry 7.5% to 9.5%. The chain couples TRBV7-6 to TRBJ2-7; TRBD1 or TRBD2 may be the D gene (7 bases each). This specimen consisted of peripheral blood, obtained from a patient treated with proton-based radiotherapy. This clonotype was obtained from a woman between 70 and 85 years old with pancreatic cancer. Some clones in this sample may be carry-over from other donors' samples. The CDR3 bases are TGTGCCAGCACAATTGGGGGGGGAGGGACAGCAACCTACGAGCAGTACTTC. Its translation: CASTIGGGGTATYEQYF.